The 13 T cell receptor beta chains below come from one sample, sequenced in a study of blood T cells in healthy people across ages. Primers used in a second PCR of about 7 to 12 cycles were a sample-barcoded 5' primer and a J-beta primer mix. TCRdb re-analysed the 5' RACE reads in MiXCR, keeping a single row per CDR3 protein. The sample shows about 630,000 distinct CDR3 sequences, 20% to 25% of them seen only once. The sequencing sample was made of blood. The receptors were gathered from a man aged 65 to 85 in good health.

The chain employs TRBV7-9 and TRBJ1-2; D is undetermined. CDR1 is SEHNR, CDR2 FQNEAQ, per germline (reference sequence). The CDR3 consists of 13 residues. Trimming removed 7 bases at V and 8 bases at J, with 17 bases between. CDR3: CASTTPFGEGYTF. For the CDR3, the DNA is TGTGCCAGCACCACCCCTTTTGGGGAAGGCTACACCTTC. Using reference TRBV7-9 and TRBJ1-2 for the parts outside the CDR3, the full variable domain is DTGVSQNPRHKITKRGQNVTFRCDPISEHNRLYWYRQTLGQGPEFLTYFQNEAQLEKSRLLSDRFSAERPKGSFSTLEIQRTEQGDSAMYLCASTTPFGEGYTFGSGTRLTVV.

With regard to this clonotype: One junction end disagrees with the germline gene, perhaps due to a read error. This chain connects TRBV7-3 to TRBJ2-5; 7 nucleotides align to TRBD2. There are 13 residues in the CDR3. Germline V gives CDR1 SGHTA, CDR2 FQGTGA. CDR3 loop: CASSSTGAGDRFF. The CDR3 coding sequence is TGTGCCAGCAGCTCAACCGGGGCGGGGGACCGGTTCTTC.

This clonotype has more than one count but fewer than ten. The chain has TRBV7-3 and TRBJ2-2, with 9 bases fitting TRBD1. Trimming at V came to 6 bases and at J to 3 bases, leaving 2 bases not matched to a gene. From germline, CDR1 is SGHTA and CDR2 FQGTGA. The CDR3 covers 14 residues. Here the CDR3 reads CASRRTGDTGELFF. DNA of the CDR3: TGTGCCAGCAGGCGGACAGGGGACACCGGGGAGCTGTTTTTT.

This clonotype was found a few times. V and J are TRBV28 and TRBJ2-1; TRBD2 agrees at 7 bases. Germline V lookup: CDR1 MDHEN, CDR2 SYDVKM. CDR3 length equals 19 residues. V trimming: 3 bases; J trimming: 0 bases; junction bases outside the gene matches: 14. The CDR3 spells CASSFVAGAPPSSYNEQFF. The CDR3 DNA follows: TGTGCCAGCAGTTTCGTTGCGGGAGCCCCCCCGAGCTCCTACAATGAGCAGTTCTTC.

This rearrangement joins TRBV9 to TRBJ1-1, with D possibly being TRBD1 (5 bases). This CDR3 comprises 15 residues. Germline-derived CDR1 and CDR2 are SGDLS and YYNGEE. V was pared by 1 base and J by 0 bases, with 10 bases between. The CDR3 coding sequence is TGTGCCAGCAGCGTACGTCAGGGCCTGAACACTGAAGCTTTCTTT. Translation: CASSVRQGLNTEAFF.

This clonotype was picked up many times. This chain joins TRBV5-1 and TRBJ2-7; 12 bases fit TRBD2. V lost 3 bases and J lost 5; bases outside the gene matches: 9. This CDR3 comprises 16 residues. The germline CDR1 and CDR2 sequences are SGHRS and YFSETQ. Written as DNA, the CDR3 is TGCGCCAGCAGCTCCGAGACTAGCGGGAGTTTCAACGAGCAGTACTTC. Its protein product is CASSSETSGSFNEQYF.

The table lists this clonotype with many counts. The chain employs TRBV29-1 and TRBJ2-1; a weak D match, TRBD2 (7 bases). Germline lookup yields CDR1 SQVTM and CDR2 ANQGSEA. Trimming shortened V by 6 bases and J by 6 bases, and 15 bases separated the two germline ends. The CDR3 runs 13 residues. The CDR3 loop is CSVGVGGANEQFF. The CDR3 DNA sequence: TGCAGCGTCGGGGTGGGGGGGGCCAATGAGCAGTTCTTC.

The rearrangement links TRBV10-1 to TRBJ1-1; D not certain. The V end was cut by 5 bases, the J end by 7 bases, with 20 bases between. Germline loops: CDR1 WNHNN, CDR2 SYGVQD (reference sequence). This CDR3 is built from 15 residues. CDR3 protein: CASSPFRGDKDEAFF. CDR3 nucleotides: TGCGCCAGCAGTCCCTTTCGTGGAGACAAGGATGAAGCTTTCTTT.

This rearrangement joins TRBV6-5 to TRBJ1-5; the D is unclear. The germline gives CDR1 MNHEY, CDR2 SVGAGI. V lost 6 bases, J lost 3 bases, and 12 bases lay in between. This CDR3 has 14 residues. The CDR3 DNA is TGTGCCAGCAGACTTACATGGGACAATCAGCCCCAGCATTTT. It is translated as CASRLTWDNQPQHF.

The sample holds one count of this clonotype. It may be a read error: a sequence one base away is much more abundant. The V and J genes are TRBV7-2 and TRBJ2-6, with D maybe TRBD1 (7 bases). This CDR3 comprises 13 residues. In germline, CDR1 is SGHTA, CDR2 FQGNSA. The CDR3 is CASSLEFSGRGAF. Here the CDR3 DNA reads TGTGCCAGCAGCTTAGAGTTTTCGGGCAGGGGGGCTTTC. The variable domain in full, with the rest retrieved from reference TRBV7-2 and TRBJ2-6, is GAGVSQSPSNKVTEKGKDVELRCDPISGHTALYWYRQSLGQGLEFLIYFQGNSAPDKSGLPSDRFSAERTGGSVSTLTIQRTQQEDSAVYLCASSLEFSGRGAFGAGSRLTVL.

A few counts support this clonotype. The chain employs TRBV29-1 and TRBJ1-1; possibly TRBD1 for D (5 bases). The CDR3 has 14 amino acids. V was pared by 6 bases and J by 1 base, with 15 bases between. CDR1 and CDR2 from the germline V gene are SQVTM and ANQGSEA. CDR3 in amino acids: CSVAPGGGNTEAFF. CDR3 nucleotide sequence: TGCAGCGTCGCCCCGGGGGGAGGGAACACTGAAGCTTTCTTT.

There are a few counts of this clonotype. The chain combines TRBV2 with TRBJ1-4, with 8 nucleotides matching TRBD1. CDR1 is SNHLY, CDR2 FYNNEI, per germline. J was trimmed by 3 bases and V by 6 bases; bases with no gene match: 6. The CDR3 is 15 residues long. CDR3 amino acids: CASRTGETPNEKLFF. In DNA, the CDR3 is TGTGCCAGCAGGACAGGGGAGACCCCTAATGAAAAACTGTTTTTT.

The chain has TRBV29-1 and TRBJ2-5; D gene ambiguous. Germline V gene sequence: CDR1 SQVTM, CDR2 ANQGSEA. The CDR3 runs to 12 residues. Deletions cut 4 bases from V and 11 bases from J, with 17 bases between. The CDR3, as DNA: TGCAGCGTTGCCACTCAGCCGACTGAGCAGTACTTC. Its protein is CSVATQPTEQYF.